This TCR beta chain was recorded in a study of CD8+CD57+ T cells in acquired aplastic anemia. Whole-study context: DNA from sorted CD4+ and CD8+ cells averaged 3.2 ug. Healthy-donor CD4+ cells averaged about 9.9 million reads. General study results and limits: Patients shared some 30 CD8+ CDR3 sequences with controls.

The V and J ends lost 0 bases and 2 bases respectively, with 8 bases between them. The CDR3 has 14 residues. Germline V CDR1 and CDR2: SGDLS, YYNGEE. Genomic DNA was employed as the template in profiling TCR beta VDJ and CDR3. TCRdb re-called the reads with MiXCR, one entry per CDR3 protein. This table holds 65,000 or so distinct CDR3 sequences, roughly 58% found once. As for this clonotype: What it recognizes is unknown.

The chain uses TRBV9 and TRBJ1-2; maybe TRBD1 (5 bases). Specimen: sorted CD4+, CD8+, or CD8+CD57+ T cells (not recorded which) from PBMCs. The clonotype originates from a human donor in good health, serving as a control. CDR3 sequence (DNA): TGTGCCAGCAGCGTAGGGGGCACCAACTATGGCTACACCTTC. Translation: CASSVGGTNYGYTF.